This T cell receptor beta chain was profiled in a study of blood T cell repertoires in COVID-19. Across the study: Researchers got acute and convalescent COVID-19 samples from the United States, Italy and Spain. T cells, B-cell-depleted T cells, or PBMCs supplied cDNA or gDNA.

In the original analysis: The authors estimated nucleated cell counts from reference gene primer amplification. Clones were sequenced by immunoSEQ multiplex PCR, and TCRdb holds only the in-frame ones, with some missing. Clone size and V and J calls were adopted from that table, with D and trimming inferred from the DNA. The sample records 120,000 to 150,000 clones, 86% being singletons. CDR1 and CDR2 (germline): MDHEN, SYDVKM. V lost 6 bases, J lost 4 bases, and 5 bases stayed unmatched. The CDR3 spans 13 residues. Sequenced material: peripheral blood. This receptor was identified in a woman aged 60-70 years with acute or convalescent COVID-19. V gene TRBV28 combines with J gene TRBJ1-1, with 7 bases identical to TRBD1. CDR3 region: CASRTQGLTEAFF. As DNA, the CDR3 is TGTGCCAGCAGGACACAGGGGCTCACTGAAGCTTTCTTT.